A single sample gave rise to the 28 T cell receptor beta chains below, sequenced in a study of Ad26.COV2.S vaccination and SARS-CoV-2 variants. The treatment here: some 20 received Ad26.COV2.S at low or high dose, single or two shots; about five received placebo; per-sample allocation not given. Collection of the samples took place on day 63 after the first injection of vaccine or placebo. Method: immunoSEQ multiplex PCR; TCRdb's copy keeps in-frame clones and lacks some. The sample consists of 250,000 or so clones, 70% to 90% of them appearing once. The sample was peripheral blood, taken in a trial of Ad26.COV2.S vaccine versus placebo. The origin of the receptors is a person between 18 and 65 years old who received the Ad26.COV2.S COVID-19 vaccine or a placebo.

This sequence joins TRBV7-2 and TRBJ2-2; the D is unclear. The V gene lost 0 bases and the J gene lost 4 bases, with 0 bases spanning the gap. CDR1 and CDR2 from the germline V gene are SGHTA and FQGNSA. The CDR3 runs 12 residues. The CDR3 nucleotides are TGTGCCAGCAGCTTAGCCACCGGGGAGCTGTTTTTT. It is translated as CASSLATGELFF.

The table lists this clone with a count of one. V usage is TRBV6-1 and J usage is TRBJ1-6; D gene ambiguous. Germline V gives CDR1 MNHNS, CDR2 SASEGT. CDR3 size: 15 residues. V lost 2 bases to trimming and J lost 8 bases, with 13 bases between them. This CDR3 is CASSEYPSGDSPLHF. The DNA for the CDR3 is TGTGCCAGCAGTGAATACCCAAGCGGGGATTCACCCCTCCACTTT.

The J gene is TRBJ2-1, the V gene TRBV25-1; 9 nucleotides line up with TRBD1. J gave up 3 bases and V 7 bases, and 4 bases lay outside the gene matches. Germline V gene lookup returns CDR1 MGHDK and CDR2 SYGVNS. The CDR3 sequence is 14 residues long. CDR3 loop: CASTGTGIYNEQFF. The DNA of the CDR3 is TGTGCCAGCACCGGGACAGGGATCTACAATGAGCAGTTCTTC.

The CDR3 DNA reads as TGTGCCACCAGCAGAGATAAAGGAGCTGAAAAACTGTTTTTT. Translation gives CATSRDKGAEKLFF. The chain is built from TRBV15 and TRBJ1-4; D gene ambiguous. Deletions cut 0 bases from V and 7 bases from J, with 9 bases between. The CDR3 has 14 amino acids. Germline loops: CDR1 LNHNV, CDR2 YYDKDF (reference sequence).

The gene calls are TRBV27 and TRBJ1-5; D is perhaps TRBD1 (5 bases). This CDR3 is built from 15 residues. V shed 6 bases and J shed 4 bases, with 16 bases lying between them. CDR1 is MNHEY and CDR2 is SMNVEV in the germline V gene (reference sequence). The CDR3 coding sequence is TGTGCCAGCAGGACCGGACGGGGGAGAAATCAGCCCCAGCATTTT. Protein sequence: CASRTGRGRNQPQHF.

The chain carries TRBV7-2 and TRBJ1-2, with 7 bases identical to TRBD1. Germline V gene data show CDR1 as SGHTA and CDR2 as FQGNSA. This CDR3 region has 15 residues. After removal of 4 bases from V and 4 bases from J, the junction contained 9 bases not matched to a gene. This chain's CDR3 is CASSSKGAPGYGYTF. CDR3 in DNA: TGTGCCAGCAGCTCGAAGGGGGCGCCCGGCTATGGCTACACCTTC.

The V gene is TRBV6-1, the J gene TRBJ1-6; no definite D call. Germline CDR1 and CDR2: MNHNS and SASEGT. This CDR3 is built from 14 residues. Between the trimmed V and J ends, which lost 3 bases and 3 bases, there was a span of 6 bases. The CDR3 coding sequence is TGTGCCAGCAGTGAGGAGTTCTATAATTCACCCCTCCACTTT. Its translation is CASSEEFYNSPLHF.

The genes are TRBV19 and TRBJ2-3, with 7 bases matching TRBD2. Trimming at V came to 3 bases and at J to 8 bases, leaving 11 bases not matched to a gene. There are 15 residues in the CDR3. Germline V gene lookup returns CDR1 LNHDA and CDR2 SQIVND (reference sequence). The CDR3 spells CASSIEAGTDPTQYF. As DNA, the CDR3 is TGTGCCAGTAGTATCGAAGCGGGAACTGATCCTACGCAGTATTTT.

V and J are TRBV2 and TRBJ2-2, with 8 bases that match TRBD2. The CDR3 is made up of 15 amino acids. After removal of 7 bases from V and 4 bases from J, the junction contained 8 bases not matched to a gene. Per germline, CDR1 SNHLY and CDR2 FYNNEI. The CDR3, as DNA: TGTGCCAGCATCTCCGGGACTAGTTTCACCGGGGAGCTGTTTTTT. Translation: CASISGTSFTGELFF.

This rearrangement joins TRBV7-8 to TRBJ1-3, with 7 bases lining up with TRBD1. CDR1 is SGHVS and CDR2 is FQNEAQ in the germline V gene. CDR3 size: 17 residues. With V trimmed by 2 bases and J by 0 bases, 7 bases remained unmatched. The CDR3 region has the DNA TGTGCCAGCAGCTTATCGGGACAGCTTCTCTCTGGAAACACCATATATTTT. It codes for CASSLSGQLLSGNTIYF.

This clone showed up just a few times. CDR3 sequence reads: CASSSESKYTGELFF. The CDR3 DNA reads TGTGCCAGCAGTTCTGAAAGCAAGTACACCGGGGAGCTGTTTTTT. The chain uses TRBV6-5 and TRBJ2-2; D call uncertain. Trimming cost V 4 bases and J 3 bases, with 12 bases left between them. Per the germline V gene, CDR1 is MNHEY and CDR2 is SVGAGI. This CDR3 has 15 amino acids.

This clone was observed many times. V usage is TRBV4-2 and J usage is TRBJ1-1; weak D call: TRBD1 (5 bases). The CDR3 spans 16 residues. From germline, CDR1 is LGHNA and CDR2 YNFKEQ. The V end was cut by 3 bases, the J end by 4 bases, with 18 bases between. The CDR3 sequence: CASSHWGSWGPTEAFF. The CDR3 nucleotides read TGTGCCAGCAGCCATTGGGGGAGTTGGGGACCCACTGAAGCTTTCTTT.

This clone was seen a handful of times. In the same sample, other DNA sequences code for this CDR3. The CDR3 spells CASSPGTYGYTF. In DNA, the CDR3 is TGTGCCAGTAGTCCGGGGACCTATGGCTACACCTTC. This chain connects TRBV19 to TRBJ1-2; D may be TRBD1 (5 bases). The CDR3 has 12 amino acids. CDR1 and CDR2 (germline): LNHDA, SQIVND (reference sequence). V was clipped by 5 bases and J by 4 bases, with 8 bases between them.

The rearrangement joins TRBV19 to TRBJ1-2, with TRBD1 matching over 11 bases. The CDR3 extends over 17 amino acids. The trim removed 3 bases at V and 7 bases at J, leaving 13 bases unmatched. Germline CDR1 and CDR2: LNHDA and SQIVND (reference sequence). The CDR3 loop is CASSIIGQGASTGGYTF. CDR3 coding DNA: TGTGCCAGTAGTATCATCGGACAGGGGGCGAGCACTGGTGGCTACACCTTC.

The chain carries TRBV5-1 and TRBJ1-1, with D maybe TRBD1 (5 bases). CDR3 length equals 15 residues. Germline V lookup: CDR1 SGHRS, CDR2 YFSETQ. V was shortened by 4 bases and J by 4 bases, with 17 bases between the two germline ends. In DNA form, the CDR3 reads TGCGCCAGCAGCATCCGGGGGACGGGGAGCACTGAAGCTTTCTTT. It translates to CASSIRGTGSTEAFF.

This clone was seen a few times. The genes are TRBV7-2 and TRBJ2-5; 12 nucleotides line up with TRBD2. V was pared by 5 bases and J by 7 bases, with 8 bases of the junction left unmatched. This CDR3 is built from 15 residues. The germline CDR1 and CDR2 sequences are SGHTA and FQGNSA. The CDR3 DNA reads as TGTGCCAGCAGCCCAAGACTAGCGGGAGAGAGGACCCAGTACTTC. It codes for CASSPRLAGERTQYF. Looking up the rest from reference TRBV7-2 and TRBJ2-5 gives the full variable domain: GAGVSQSPSNKVTEKGKDVELRCDPISGHTALYWYRQSLGQGLEFLIYFQGNSAPDKSGLPSDRFSAERTGGSVSTLTIQRTQQEDSAVYLCASSPRLAGERTQYFGPGTRLLVL.

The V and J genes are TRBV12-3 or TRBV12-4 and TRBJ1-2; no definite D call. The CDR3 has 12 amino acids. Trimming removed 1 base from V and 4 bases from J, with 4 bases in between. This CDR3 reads CASSLDGYGYTF. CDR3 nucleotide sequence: TGTGCCAGCAGTTTAGACGGCTATGGCTACACCTTC.

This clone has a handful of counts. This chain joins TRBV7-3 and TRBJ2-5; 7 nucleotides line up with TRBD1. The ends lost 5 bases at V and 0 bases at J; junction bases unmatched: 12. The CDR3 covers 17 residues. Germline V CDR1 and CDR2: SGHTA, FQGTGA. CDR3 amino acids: CASSKGDLGQHQETQYF. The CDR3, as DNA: TGTGCCAGCAGCAAGGGAGACCTGGGACAGCACCAAGAGACCCAGTACTTC. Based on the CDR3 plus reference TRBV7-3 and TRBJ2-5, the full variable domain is GAGVSQTPSNKVTEKGKYVELRCDPISGHTALYWYRQSLGQGPEFLIYFQGTGAADDSGLPNDRFFAVRPEGSVSTLKIQRTERGDSAVYLCASSKGDLGQHQETQYFGPGTRLLVL.

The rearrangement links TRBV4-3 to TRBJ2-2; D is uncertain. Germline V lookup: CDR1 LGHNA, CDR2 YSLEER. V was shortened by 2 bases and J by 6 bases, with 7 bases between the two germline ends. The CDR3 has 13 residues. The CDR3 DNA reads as TGCGCCAGCAGCCAACCTACGTCCGGGGAGCTGTTTTTT. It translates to CASSQPTSGELFF.

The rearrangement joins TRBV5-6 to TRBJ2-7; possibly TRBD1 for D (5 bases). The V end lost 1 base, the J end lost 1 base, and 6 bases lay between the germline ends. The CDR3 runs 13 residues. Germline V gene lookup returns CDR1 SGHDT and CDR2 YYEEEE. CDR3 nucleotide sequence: TGTGCCAGCAGCTTGAGGGGTTCCTACGAGCAGTACTTC. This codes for CASSLRGSYEQYF.

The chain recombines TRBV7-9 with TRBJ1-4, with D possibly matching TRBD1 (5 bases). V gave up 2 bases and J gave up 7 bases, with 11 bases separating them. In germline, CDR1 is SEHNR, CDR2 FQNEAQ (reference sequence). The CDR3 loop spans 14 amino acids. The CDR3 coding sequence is TGTGCCAGCAGCTTATTGGGGACCATTGAAAAACTGTTTTTT. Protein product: CASSLLGTIEKLFF.

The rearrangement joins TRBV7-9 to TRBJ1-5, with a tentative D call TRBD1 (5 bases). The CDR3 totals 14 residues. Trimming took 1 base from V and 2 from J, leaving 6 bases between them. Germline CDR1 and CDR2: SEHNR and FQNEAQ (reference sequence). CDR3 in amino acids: CASSLGGGNQPQHF. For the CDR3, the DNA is TGTGCCAGCAGCTTAGGGGGGGGCAATCAGCCCCAGCATTTT.

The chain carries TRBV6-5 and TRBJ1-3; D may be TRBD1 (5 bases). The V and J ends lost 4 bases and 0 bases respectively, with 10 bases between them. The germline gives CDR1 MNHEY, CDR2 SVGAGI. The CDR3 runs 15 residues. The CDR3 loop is CASSSGPNSGNTIYF. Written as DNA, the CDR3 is TGTGCCAGCAGTTCGGGACCGAACTCTGGAAACACCATATATTTT.

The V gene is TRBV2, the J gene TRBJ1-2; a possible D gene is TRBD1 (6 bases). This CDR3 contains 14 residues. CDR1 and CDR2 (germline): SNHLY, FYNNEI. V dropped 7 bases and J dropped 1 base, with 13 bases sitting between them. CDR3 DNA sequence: TGTGCCAGCACCGACGGGGGCAGTAACTATGGCTACACCTTC. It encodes CASTDGGSNYGYTF.

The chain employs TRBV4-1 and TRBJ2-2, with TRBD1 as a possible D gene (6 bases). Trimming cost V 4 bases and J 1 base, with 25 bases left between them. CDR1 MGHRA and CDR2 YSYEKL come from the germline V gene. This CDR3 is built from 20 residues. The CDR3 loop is CASSPNKPGTLPGNTGELFF. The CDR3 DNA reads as TGCGCCAGCAGCCCTAACAAACCCGGGACACTCCCCGGGAACACCGGGGAGCTGTTTTTT.

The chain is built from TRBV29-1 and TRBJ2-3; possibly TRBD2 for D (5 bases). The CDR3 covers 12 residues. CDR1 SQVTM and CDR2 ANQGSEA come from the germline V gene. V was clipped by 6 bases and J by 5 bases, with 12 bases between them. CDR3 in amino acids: CSVPPGGDTQYF. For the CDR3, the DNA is TGCAGCGTCCCTCCTGGAGGAGATACGCAGTATTTT.

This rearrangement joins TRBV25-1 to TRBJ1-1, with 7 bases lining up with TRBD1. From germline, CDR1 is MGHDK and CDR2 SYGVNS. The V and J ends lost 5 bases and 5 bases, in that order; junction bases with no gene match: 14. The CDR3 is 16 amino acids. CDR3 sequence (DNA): TGTGCCAGCAGTCCGGATCCTCGACAGGGTATGACTGAAGCTTTCTTT. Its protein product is CASSPDPRQGMTEAFF.

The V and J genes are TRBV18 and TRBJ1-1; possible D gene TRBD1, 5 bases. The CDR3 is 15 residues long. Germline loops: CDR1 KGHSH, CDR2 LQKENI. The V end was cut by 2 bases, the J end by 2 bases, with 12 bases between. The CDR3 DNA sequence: TGTGCCAGCTCACCAGCCGAGGGGCCAAACACTGAAGCTTTCTTT. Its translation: CASSPAEGPNTEAFF.